This T cell receptor (beta chain) was retrieved from a study of T cell responses to AZD1222 COVID-19 vaccine. Study results and caveats: Donors were chiefly white British, with a greater number of females, and clonal diversity was perhaps underestimated. Seropositive AZD1222 recipients at baseline numbered only 6 or 7.

Germline V lookup: CDR1 SGHRS, CDR2 YFSETQ. This CDR3 is built from 12 residues. Trimming pared 5 bases from V and 7 bases from J, leaving 10 bases between. With regard to this clone: Its specificity is unknown.

Only in-frame clones appear in the TCRdb table, and some are missing; sequencing was by immunoSEQ multiplex PCR. Found here are 150,000 to 200,000 clones, approximately 93% of them singletons; the top ten hold roughly 3.8%. Source: peripheral blood, taken on day 0 of AZD1222 vaccination. This chain joins TRBV5-1 and TRBJ2-1; D uncertain. This clonotype originated in an adult in good health. The CDR3 spells CASRSGENEQFF. The CDR3 nucleotides read TGCGCCAGCAGGTCCGGAGAAAATGAGCAGTTCTTC.